This T cell receptor beta chain was captured by sequencing in a study of T cells in Graves' hyperthyroidism and ophthalmopathy. Study as a whole: At initial diagnosis, before any treatment had begun, peripheral blood was obtained.

General study points: Ophthalmopathy stood apart from stable hyperthyroidism in a 13 V-J model.

TCR beta CDR3 region amplification was performed from RNA transcripts. First-round RT-PCR of the TCR CDR3 relied on the HTBI primer set. TCRdb reanalysed the multiplex PCR reads using MiXCR and keeps one entry per CDR3 protein. The sample holds around 450,000 distinct CDR3 sequences, approximately 15% seen once. Ten or more counts support this clonotype. Its matching antigen is unknown. The ends were cut back, 6 bases at V and 0 bases at J, with 9 bases in the middle. CDR3 size: 14 residues. In germline, CDR1 is SGHTA, CDR2 FQGNSA. V usage is TRBV7-2 and J usage is TRBJ2-1; D not certain. The TCR was taken from a woman aged 18 to 35 with Graves' hyperthyroidism. The sequenced material came from blood. For the CDR3, the DNA is TGTGCCAGCAGAAGATGGGACTCCTACAATGAGCAGTTCTTC. This encodes CASRRWDSYNEQFF.